This TCR beta chain is drawn from a study of T-cell reconstitution after alpha-beta-depleted transplantation in children. As it was prepared, the TCRbeta library received unique molecular identifiers. TCRdb analysed the PCR reads with MiXCR anew, one entry per CDR3 protein. The sample includes some 390,000 distinct CDR3 sequences, just over 20% seen only once; the top ten take about 3.8%. J was trimmed by 4 bases and V by 6 bases; bases with no gene match: 5. The germline gives CDR1 MNHEY, CDR2 SVGEGT. The length of the CDR3 is 14 residues. This clonotype was picked up a small number of times. This sequence joins TRBV6-2 or TRBV6-3 and TRBJ1-3, with TRBD1 identical over 8 bases. The TCR sequence derives from a human donor who donated a stem cell graft to a child with acute myeloid leukemia. The sequencing here drew on PBMCs from the stem cell graft donor, taken from the stem cell graft. The CDR3 reads CASRSDREGNTIYF. DNA for the CDR3: TGTGCCAGCAGATCGGACAGGGAAGGAAACACCATATATTTT.